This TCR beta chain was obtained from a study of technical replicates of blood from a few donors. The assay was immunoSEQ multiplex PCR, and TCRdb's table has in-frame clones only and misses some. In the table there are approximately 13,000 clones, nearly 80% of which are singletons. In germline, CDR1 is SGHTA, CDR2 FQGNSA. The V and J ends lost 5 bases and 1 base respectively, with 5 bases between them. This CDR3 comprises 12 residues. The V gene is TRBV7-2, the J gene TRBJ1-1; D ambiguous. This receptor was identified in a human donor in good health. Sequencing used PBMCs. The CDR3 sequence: CASSNQNTEAFF. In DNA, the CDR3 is TGTGCCAGCAGCAATCAGAACACTGAAGCTTTCTTT.